The present TCR beta chain was sequenced within a study of CD8 T cells in Susac syndrome. The CD8+ and CD4+ T cells were negatively isolated, with the TEMRA cells enriched by FACS. RNA amounts of roughly 0.45 to 1 ug underwent reverse transcription with random hexamers. MiXCR, applied by TCRdb to the immunoSEQ multiplex PCR reads, yields one record per CDR3 protein. Of roughly 120,000 distinct CDR3 sequences listed, more than 90% were seen once; the top ten hold 0.065% to 0.09%. Germline trimming cut 1 base from V and 7 bases from J; bases unmatched to any gene: 10. CDR1 and CDR2 (germline): DFQATT, SNEGSKA (reference sequence). The CDR3 contains 15 residues.

This receptor was taken from a human donor in good health. The sequencing sample was made of CD4+ T cells from PBMCs. J is TRBJ2-1 and V is TRBV20-1, with 7 bases that match TRBD1. For the CDR3, the DNA is TGCAGTGCTAGAGGGAGACAGGGCCCAATAAATGAGCAGTTCTTC. Amino acids: CSARGRQGPINEQFF.